This TCR beta chain appears in the sequencing data of a study of cytomegalovirus exposure and HLA in healthy donors. A multiplex PCR was run with 60 Vbeta primers and 13 Jbeta primers. The assay was immunoSEQ multiplex PCR, and TCRdb's table has in-frame clones only and misses some. The sample lists roughly 200,000 clones; 77% were seen once. Germline loops: CDR1 SGHTA, CDR2 FQGTGA. Trimming pared 2 bases from V and 10 bases from J, leaving 14 bases between. The CDR3 loop spans 13 amino acids. The TCR comes from a woman aged 60 to 75 in good health and CMV-seropositive. Sequenced input: PBMCs. The rearrangement joins TRBV7-3 to TRBJ1-2; tentative D call: TRBD1 (5 bases). CDR3 sequence reads: CASSLGQGNLYTF. The CDR3 nucleotides are TGTGCCAGCAGCTTAGGGCAGGGAAACCTCTACACCTTC.